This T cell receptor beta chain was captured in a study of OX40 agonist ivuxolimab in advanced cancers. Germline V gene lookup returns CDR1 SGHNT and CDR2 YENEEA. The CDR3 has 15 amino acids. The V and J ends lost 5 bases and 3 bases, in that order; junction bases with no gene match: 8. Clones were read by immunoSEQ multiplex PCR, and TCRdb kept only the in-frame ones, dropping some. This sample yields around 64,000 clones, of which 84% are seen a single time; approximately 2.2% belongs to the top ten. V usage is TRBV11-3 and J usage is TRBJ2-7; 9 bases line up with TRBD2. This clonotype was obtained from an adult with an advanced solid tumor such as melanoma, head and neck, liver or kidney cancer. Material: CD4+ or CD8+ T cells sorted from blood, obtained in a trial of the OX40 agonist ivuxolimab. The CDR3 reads CASSPRTSANYEQYF. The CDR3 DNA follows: TGTGCCAGCAGCCCCCGGACTAGCGCGAACTACGAGCAGTACTTC.